This T cell receptor (beta chain) came from a study of blood T cell repertoires in COVID-19. TCRdb's table, derived via immunoSEQ multiplex PCR, lists solely in-frame clones and lacks some. The sample contains some 160,000 clones, approximately 80% of which appear only once. In germline, CDR1 is SGHDN, CDR2 FVKESK. V lost 4 bases, J lost 1 base, and 7 bases lay in between. The length of the CDR3 is 14 residues. The sequenced sample was peripheral blood. V usage is TRBV14 and J usage is TRBJ2-2; D call uncertain. The clonotype comes from a woman of 80 years or more with acute or convalescent COVID-19. CDR3 loop: CASSRLGNTGELFF. The CDR3 region has the DNA TGTGCCAGCAGCCGTCTAGGGAACACCGGGGAGCTGTTTTTT.